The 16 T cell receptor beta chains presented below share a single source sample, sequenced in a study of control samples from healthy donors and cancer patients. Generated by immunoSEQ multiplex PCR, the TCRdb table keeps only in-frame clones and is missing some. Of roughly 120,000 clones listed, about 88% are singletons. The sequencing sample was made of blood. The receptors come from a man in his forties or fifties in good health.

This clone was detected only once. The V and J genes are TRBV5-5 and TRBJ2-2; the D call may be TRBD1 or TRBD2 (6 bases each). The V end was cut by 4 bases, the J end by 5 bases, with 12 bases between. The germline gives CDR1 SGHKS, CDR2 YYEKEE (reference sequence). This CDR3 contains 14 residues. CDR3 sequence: CASSPWGATGELFF. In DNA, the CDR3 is TGTGCCAGCAGCCCGTGGGGGGCGACCGGGGAGCTGTTTTTT.

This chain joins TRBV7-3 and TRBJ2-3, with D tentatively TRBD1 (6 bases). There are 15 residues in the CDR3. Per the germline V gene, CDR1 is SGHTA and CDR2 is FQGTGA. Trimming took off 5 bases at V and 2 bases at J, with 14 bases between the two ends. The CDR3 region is CASSLSGTSTDTQYF. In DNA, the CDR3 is TGTGCCAGCAGCCTATCTGGGACATCCACAGATACGCAGTATTTT.

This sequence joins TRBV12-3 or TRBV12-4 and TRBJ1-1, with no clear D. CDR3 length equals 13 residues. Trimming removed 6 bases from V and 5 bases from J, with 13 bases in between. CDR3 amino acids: CASRARVGTEAFF. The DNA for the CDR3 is TGTGCCAGCAGGGCTAGGGTAGGGACTGAAGCTTTCTTT.

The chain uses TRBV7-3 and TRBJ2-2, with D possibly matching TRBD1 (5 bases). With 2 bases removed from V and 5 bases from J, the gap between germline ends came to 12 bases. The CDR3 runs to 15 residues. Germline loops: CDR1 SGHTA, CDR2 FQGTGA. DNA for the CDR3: TGTGCCAGCAGCTTATGGGCAGGGCGGACCGGGGAGCTGTTTTTT. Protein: CASSLWAGRTGELFF.

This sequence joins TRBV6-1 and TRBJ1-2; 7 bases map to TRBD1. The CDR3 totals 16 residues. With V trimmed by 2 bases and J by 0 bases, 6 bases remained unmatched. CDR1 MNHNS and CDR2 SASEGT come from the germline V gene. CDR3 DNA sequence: TGTGCCAGCAGTGAACGGGCAGGGGGGTCTAACTATGGCTACACCTTC. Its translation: CASSERAGGSNYGYTF.

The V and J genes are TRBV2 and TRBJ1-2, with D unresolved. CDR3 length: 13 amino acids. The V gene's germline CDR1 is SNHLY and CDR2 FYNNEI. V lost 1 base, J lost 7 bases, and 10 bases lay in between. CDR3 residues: CASSEEPVVGYTF. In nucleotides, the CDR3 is TGTGCCAGCAGTGAAGAGCCCGTTGTTGGCTACACCTTC.

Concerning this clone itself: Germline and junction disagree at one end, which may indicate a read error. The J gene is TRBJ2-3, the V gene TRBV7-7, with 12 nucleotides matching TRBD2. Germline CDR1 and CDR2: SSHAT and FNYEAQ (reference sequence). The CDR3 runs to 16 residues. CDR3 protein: CASSLGLAGSTDTQYF. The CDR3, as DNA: TGTGCTAGCAGCCTTGGACTAGCGGGGAGCACAGATACGCAGTATTTT.

CDR3 bases: TGTGCCAGTACCCCGGGGACAGGGGGCTTTGGCAATCAGCCCCAGCATTTT. Amino acids: CASTPGTGGFGNQPQHF. The gene calls are TRBV19 and TRBJ1-5, with 12 bases matching TRBD1. Per the germline V gene, CDR1 is LNHDA and CDR2 is SQIVND (reference sequence). The CDR3 contains 17 residues. The V and J ends lost 7 bases and 2 bases, in that order; junction bases with no gene match: 9.

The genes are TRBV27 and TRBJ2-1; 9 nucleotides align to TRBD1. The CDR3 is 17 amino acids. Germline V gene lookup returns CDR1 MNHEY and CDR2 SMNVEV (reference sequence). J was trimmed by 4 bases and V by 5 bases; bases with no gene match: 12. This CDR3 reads CASSDYRTGALYNEQFF. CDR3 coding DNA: TGTGCCAGCAGTGACTACCGGACAGGGGCTTTATACAATGAGCAGTTCTTC.

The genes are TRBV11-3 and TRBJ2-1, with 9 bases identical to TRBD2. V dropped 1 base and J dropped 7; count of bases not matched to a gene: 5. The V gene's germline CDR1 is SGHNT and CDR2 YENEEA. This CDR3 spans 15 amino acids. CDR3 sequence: CASSLGLAENNEQFF. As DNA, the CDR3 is TGTGCCAGCAGCTTAGGACTAGCGGAGAATAATGAGCAGTTCTTC. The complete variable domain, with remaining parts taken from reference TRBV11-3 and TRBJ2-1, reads EAGVVQSPRYKIIEKKQPVAFWCNPISGHNTLYWYLQNLGQGPELLIRYENEEAVDDSQLPKDRFSAERLKGVDSTLKIQPAELGDSAVYLCASSLGLAENNEQFFGPGTRLTVL.

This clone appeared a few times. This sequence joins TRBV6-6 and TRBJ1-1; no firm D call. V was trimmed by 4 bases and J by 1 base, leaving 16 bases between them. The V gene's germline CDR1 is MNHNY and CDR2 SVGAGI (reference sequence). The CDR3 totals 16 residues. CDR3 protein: CASSSNQENKNTEAFF. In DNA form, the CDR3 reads TGTGCCAGCAGTTCGAATCAGGAGAACAAGAACACTGAAGCTTTCTTT.

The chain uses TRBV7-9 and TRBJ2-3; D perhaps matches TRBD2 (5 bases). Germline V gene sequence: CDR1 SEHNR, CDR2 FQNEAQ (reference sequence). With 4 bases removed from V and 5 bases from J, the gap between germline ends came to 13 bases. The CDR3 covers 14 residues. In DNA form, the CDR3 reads TGTGCCAGCAGCTCCCCTCCCGGGGTAGATACGCAGTATTTT. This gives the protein CASSSPPGVDTQYF. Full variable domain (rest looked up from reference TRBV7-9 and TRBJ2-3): DTGVSQNPRHKITKRGQNVTFRCDPISEHNRLYWYRQTLGQGPEFLTYFQNEAQLEKSRLLSDRFSAERPKGSFSTLEIQRTEQGDSAMYLCASSSPPGVDTQYFGPGTRLTVL.

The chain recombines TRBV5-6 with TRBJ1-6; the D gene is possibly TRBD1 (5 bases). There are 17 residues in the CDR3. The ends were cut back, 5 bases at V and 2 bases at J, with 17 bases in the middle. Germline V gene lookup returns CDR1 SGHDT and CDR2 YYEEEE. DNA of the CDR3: TGTGCCAGCAGTCAGGACGGGGCGGGGACCTATAATTCACCCCTCCACTTT. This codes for CASSQDGAGTYNSPLHF.

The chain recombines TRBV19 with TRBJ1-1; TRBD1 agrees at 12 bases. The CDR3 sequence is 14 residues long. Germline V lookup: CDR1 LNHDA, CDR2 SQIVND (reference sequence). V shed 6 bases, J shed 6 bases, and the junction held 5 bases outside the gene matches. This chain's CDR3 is CASSEGQGAAEAFF. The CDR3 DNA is TGTGCCAGTAGCGAGGGACAGGGGGCGGCTGAAGCTTTCTTT.

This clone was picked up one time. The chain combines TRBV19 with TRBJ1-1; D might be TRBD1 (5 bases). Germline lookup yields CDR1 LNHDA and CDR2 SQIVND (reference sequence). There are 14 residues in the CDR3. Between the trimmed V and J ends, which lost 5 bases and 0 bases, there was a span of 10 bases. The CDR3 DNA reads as TGTGCCAGTAGTCAGACAGCAATGAACACTGAAGCTTTCTTT. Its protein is CASSQTAMNTEAFF.

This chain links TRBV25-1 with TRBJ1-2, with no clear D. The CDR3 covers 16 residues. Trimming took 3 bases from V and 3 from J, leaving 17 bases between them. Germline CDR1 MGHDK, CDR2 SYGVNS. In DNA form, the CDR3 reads TGTGCCAGCAGTGATTCGCAGCAACCCCGATACTATGGCTACACCTTC. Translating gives CASSDSQQPRYYGYTF.